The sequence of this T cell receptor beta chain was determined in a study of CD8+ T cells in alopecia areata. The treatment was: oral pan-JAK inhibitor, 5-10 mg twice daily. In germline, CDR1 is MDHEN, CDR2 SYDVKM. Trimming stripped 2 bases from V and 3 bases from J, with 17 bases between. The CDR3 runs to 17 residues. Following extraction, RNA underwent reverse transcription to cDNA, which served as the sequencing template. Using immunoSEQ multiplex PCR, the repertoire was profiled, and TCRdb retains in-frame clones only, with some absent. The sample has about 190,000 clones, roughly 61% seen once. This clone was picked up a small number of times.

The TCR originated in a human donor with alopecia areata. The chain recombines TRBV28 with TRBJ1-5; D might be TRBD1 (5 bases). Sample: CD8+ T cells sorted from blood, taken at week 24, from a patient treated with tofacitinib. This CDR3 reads CASSLPRATGLNQPQHF. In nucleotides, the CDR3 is TGTGCCAGCAGTTTACCTCGGGCCACAGGCCTCAATCAGCCCCAGCATTTT.